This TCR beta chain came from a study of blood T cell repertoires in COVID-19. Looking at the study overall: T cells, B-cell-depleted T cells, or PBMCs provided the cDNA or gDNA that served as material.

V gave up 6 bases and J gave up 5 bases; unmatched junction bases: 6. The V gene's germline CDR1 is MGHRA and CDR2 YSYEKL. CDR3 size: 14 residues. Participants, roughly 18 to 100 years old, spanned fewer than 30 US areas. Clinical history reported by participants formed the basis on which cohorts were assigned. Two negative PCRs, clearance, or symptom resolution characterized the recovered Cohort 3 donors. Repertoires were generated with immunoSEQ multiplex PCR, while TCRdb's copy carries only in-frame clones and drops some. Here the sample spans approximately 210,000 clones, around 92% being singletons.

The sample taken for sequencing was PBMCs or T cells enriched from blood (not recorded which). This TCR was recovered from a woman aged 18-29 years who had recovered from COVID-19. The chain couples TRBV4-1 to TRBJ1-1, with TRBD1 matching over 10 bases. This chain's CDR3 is CASRPPGQGTEAFF. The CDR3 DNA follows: TGCGCCAGCAGACCCCCGGGACAGGGGACTGAAGCTTTCTTT.